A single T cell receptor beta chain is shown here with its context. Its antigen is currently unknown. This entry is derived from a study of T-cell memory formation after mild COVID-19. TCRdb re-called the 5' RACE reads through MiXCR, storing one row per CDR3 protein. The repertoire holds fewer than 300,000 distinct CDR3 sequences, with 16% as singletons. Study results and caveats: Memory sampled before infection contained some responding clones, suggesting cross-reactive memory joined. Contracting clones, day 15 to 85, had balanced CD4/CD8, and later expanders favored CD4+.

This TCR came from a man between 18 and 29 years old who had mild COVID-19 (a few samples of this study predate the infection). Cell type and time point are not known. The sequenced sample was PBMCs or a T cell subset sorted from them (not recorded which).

CDR3 nucleotide sequence: TGTGCCAGCAGTTTAATGGGACAGAGGCATGGCTACACCTTC. Encoded protein: CASSLMGQRHGYTF. V and J are TRBV12-3 or TRBV12-4 and TRBJ1-2, with 7 bases identical to TRBD1. This CDR3 has 14 residues. V was pared by 2 bases and J by 6 bases, with 6 bases of the junction left unmatched.